This entry lists 25 T cell receptor beta chains sequenced from one sample in a study of Graves' ophthalmopathy and Graves' hyperthyroidism. RNA transcripts were the source from which TCR beta CDR3 regions were amplified. Second-round multiplex PCR came after a first-round RT-PCR that employed HTBI primers. From the multiplex PCR reads, TCRdb called clonotypes with MiXCR, one entry per CDR3 protein. The table records about 390,000 distinct CDR3 sequences, less than 20% of them present only once. The sequencing sample was made of peripheral blood. Source of these receptors: a woman younger than 35 with stable Graves' hyperthyroidism.

This clonotype was counted at least ten times. The chain combines TRBV7-9 with TRBJ2-7; TRBD1 agrees at 7 bases. Per the germline V gene, CDR1 is SEHNR and CDR2 is FQNEAQ (reference sequence). The CDR3 runs 15 residues. V lost 1 base, J lost 3 bases, and 6 bases stayed unmatched. The CDR3: CASSLVWDRHYEQYF. Written as DNA, the CDR3 is TGTGCCAGCAGCTTAGTTTGGGACAGACACTACGAGCAGTACTTC.

The table lists this clonotype with many counts. The CDR3 DNA follows: TGTGCCAGCAGTCCGCACTATAGCGGGGTCTTTGCCTACGAGCAGTACTTC. Its protein product is CASSPHYSGVFAYEQYF. The V gene is TRBV12-3 or TRBV12-4, the J gene TRBJ2-7; 8 bases are a match to TRBD2. Trimming cost V 5 bases and J 2 bases; bases outside gene matches: 14. The CDR3 spans 17 residues.

The V and J genes are TRBV12-3 or TRBV12-4 and TRBJ2-6; D is undetermined. Trimming stripped 2 bases from V and 5 bases from J, with 4 bases between. The CDR3 consists of 13 residues. In DNA form, the CDR3 reads TGTGCCAGCAGTTTAAGGAGGGCCAACGTCCTGACTTTC. This sequence encodes CASSLRRANVLTF.

V and J are TRBV19 and TRBJ2-2; D is uncertain. CDR1 LNHDA and CDR2 SQIVND come from the germline V gene (reference sequence). The CDR3 spans 15 residues. Trimming removed 6 bases from V and 2 bases from J, with 13 bases in between. CDR3 loop: CASRNLHPNTGELFF. In DNA, the CDR3 is TGTGCCAGTAGAAACCTACACCCCAACACCGGGGAGCTGTTTTTT. Drawing the rest from reference TRBV19 and TRBJ2-2, the complete variable domain is DGGITQSPKYLFRKEGQNVTLSCEQNLNHDAMYWYRQDPGQGLRLIYYSQIVNDFQKGDIAEGYSVSREKKESFPLTVTSAQKNPTAFYLCASRNLHPNTGELFFGEGSRLTVL.

Points on this clonotype: A much bigger clone sits one base away, suggesting this may be a read error. This CDR3 is missing its conserved last phenylalanine or tryptophan, likely due to a read error. This chain uses TRBV7-9 with TRBJ2-2; no clear D. With 6 bases removed from V and 1 base from J, the gap between germline ends came to 9 bases. The germline V gene encodes CDR1 SEHNR and CDR2 FQNEAQ (reference sequence). This CDR3 spans 14 amino acids. In DNA form, the CDR3 reads TGTGCCAGCAGGTTCGATCAGAACACCGGGGAGCTGTTTGTT. Amino acids: CASRFDQNTGELFV.

This clonotype was seen at least ten times. The chain carries TRBV2 and TRBJ1-2; D remains ambiguous. Between the trimmed V and J ends, which lost 3 bases and 4 bases, there was a span of 9 bases. The CDR3 covers 13 residues. Per germline, CDR1 SNHLY and CDR2 FYNNEI. The CDR3 DNA reads TGTGCCAGCAGTGAGAGGGTTACCTATGGCTACACCTTC. It codes for CASSERVTYGYTF.

The chain is built from TRBV3-1 and TRBJ2-5, with TRBD1 matching over 7 bases. This CDR3 is built from 14 residues. After removal of 0 bases from V and 3 bases from J, the junction contained 1 base not matched to a gene. Germline CDR1 is LGHDT and CDR2 is YNNKEL (reference sequence). The CDR3 loop is CASSQEQGKETQYF. The CDR3 nucleotides are TGTGCCAGCAGCCAAGAACAGGGGAAAGAGACCCAGTACTTC.

This clonotype was observed many times. The J gene is TRBJ2-5, the V gene TRBV5-1, with a tentative D call TRBD1 (6 bases). CDR1 SGHRS and CDR2 YFSETQ come from the germline V gene. This CDR3 has 14 amino acids. V lost 9 bases and J lost 2, with 17 bases in between. The CDR3 nucleotides read TGCGCCACCAATTTCGGACAGCTTCAAGAGACCCAGTACTTC. It codes for CATNFGQLQETQYF.

This clonotype was found many times. The V gene is TRBV27, the J gene TRBJ1-2; 7 bases are a match to TRBD1. Unmatched junction bases numbered 9, after V lost 6 bases and J lost 5 bases. The CDR3 is 14 amino acids. CDR1 and CDR2 from the germline V gene are MNHEY and SMNVEV (reference sequence). The CDR3 loop reads CASRGPAGGYGYTF. CDR3 coding DNA: TGTGCCAGCAGAGGCCCCGCAGGGGGGTATGGCTACACCTTC.

For this clonotype: A much larger clone lies one base from this, so it may be a read error. The chain recombines TRBV29-1 with TRBJ1-2, with D unresolved. Germline V gene sequence: CDR1 SQVTM, CDR2 ANQGSEA. The CDR3 consists of 8 residues. The CDR3 loop is CSANGCTF. The CDR3 DNA is TGCAGCGCCAACGGCTGCACCTTC.

Many counts were recorded for this clonotype. The gene calls are TRBV7-9 and TRBJ2-5; unclear D gene. V was trimmed by 1 base and J by 8 bases, leaving 5 bases between them. This CDR3 is 11 amino acids long. The germline CDR1 and CDR2 sequences are SEHNR and FQNEAQ (reference sequence). CDR3 sequence: CASSLDPTQYF. The CDR3 coding sequence is TGTGCCAGCAGCTTAGACCCTACCCAGTACTTC. The full variable domain, in which reference TRBV7-9 and TRBJ2-5 provide the parts outside the CDR3, is DTGVSQNPRHKITKRGQNVTFRCDPISEHNRLYWYRQTLGQGPEFLTYFQNEAQLEKSRLLSDRFSAERPKGSFSTLEIQRTEQGDSAMYLCASSLDPTQYFGPGTRLLVL.

This clonotype was picked up many times. The rearrangement links TRBV18 to TRBJ2-7; D gene ambiguous. The V and J ends lost 6 bases and 2 bases respectively, with 11 bases between them. Germline CDR1 reads KGHSH; CDR2 reads LQKENI. There are 13 residues in the CDR3. The CDR3 DNA sequence: TGTGCCAGCTCGCCGACGGTGACCTACGAGCAGTACTTC. It translates to CASSPTVTYEQYF.

The V call is TRBV12-3 or TRBV12-4, the J call TRBJ1-5; D is uncertain. The V end was cut by 6 bases, the J end by 9 bases, with 15 bases between. The CDR3 is 13 residues long. CDR3 sequence: CASRFNAGAPQHF. Here the CDR3 DNA reads TGTGCCAGCAGGTTCAACGCGGGCGCGCCCCAGCATTTT.

The chain is built from TRBV10-3 and TRBJ2-7; TRBD1 matches 9 bases. J gave up 5 bases and V 5 bases, and 10 bases lay outside the gene matches. Germline CDR1 ENHRY, CDR2 SYGVKD. The CDR3 covers 15 residues. CDR3 amino acids: CAISPDRGMRDEQYF. The CDR3 DNA sequence: TGTGCCATCAGTCCTGACAGGGGGATGAGGGACGAGCAGTACTTC.

This clonotype has ten or more counts. The chain carries TRBV11-2 and TRBJ1-2, with D tentatively TRBD1 (6 bases). V was cut by 0 bases and J by 2 bases, with 16 bases left in between. The CDR3 totals 17 residues. Germline V gives CDR1 SGHAT, CDR2 FQNNGV. The CDR3 bases are TGTGCCAGCAGCTTAGATCGCGGGGGCAGGCCAAACTATGGCTACACCTTC. Translation: CASSLDRGGRPNYGYTF. The whole variable domain, filled in from reference TRBV11-2 and TRBJ1-2, reads EAGVAQSPRYKIIEKRQSVAFWCNPISGHATLYWYQQILGQGPKLLIQFQNNGVVDDSQLPKDRFSAERLKGVDSTLKIQPAKLEDSAVYLCASSLDRGGRPNYGYTFGSGTRLTVV.

The table lists this clonotype with many counts. The V and J genes are TRBV20-1 and TRBJ1-1; perhaps TRBD1 as D (6 bases). Trimming stripped 5 bases from V and 3 bases from J, with 16 bases between. This CDR3 comprises 14 residues. Per germline, CDR1 DFQATT and CDR2 SNEGSKA (reference sequence). The CDR3 reads CSAEAGAWDTEAFF. The CDR3 DNA follows: TGCAGTGCTGAGGCGGGGGCATGGGACACTGAAGCTTTCTTT.

The J gene is TRBJ2-7, the V gene TRBV20-1, with a tentative D call TRBD1 (6 bases). V lost 4 bases to trimming and J lost 3 bases, with 10 bases between them. The CDR3 is 12 amino acids. The germline CDR1 and CDR2 sequences are DFQATT and SNEGSKA (reference sequence). The CDR3 region has the DNA TGCAGTGCTAATATAGGGGGCTACGAGCAGTACTTC. It translates to CSANIGGYEQYF.

This clonotype has at least ten counts. V is TRBV7-8 and J is TRBJ2-7; TRBD1 is a possible D gene (5 bases). V was cut by 5 bases and J by 5 bases, with 22 bases left in between. From germline, CDR1 is SGHVS and CDR2 FQNEAQ. There are 16 residues in the CDR3. For the CDR3, the DNA is TGTGCCAGCAGCCCATCCAGGCGAAGGGGATTCCACGAGCAGTACTTC. Translated, it gives CASSPSRRRGFHEQYF.

The sample holds many counts of this clonotype. The chain employs TRBV6-5 and TRBJ1-6; 8 bases map to TRBD1. CDR3 size: 13 residues. The germline V gene encodes CDR1 MNHEY and CDR2 SVGAGI. The ends lost 6 bases at V and 10 bases at J; junction bases unmatched: 5. CDR3 sequence reads: CASRLQGDSPLHF. In DNA form, the CDR3 reads TGTGCCAGCAGACTACAGGGGGACTCACCCCTCCACTTT.

This sequence joins TRBV27 and TRBJ1-6; D remains unclear. Trimming removed 2 bases from V and 4 bases from J, with 12 bases in between. In germline, CDR1 is MNHEY, CDR2 SMNVEV (reference sequence). This CDR3 is 16 amino acids long. CDR3 sequence reads: CASSLRLDWYNSPLHF. The CDR3 nucleotides are TGTGCCAGCAGTTTAAGGCTTGATTGGTATAATTCACCCCTCCACTTT.

V gene TRBV18 combines with J gene TRBJ1-1; perhaps TRBD1 as D (6 bases). Trimming took off 2 bases at V and 6 bases at J, with 16 bases between the two ends. The CDR3 covers 15 residues. Germline CDR1 KGHSH, CDR2 LQKENI. The CDR3 DNA is TGTGCCAGCTCACCATTGGACAGTGGGGGGGCTGAAGCTTTCTTT. This encodes CASSPLDSGGAEAFF.

Many counts were recorded for this clonotype. The chain is built from TRBV25-1 and TRBJ2-2, with D perhaps TRBD1 (5 bases). The CDR3 is 16 amino acids. With 2 bases removed from V and 1 base from J, the gap between germline ends came to 11 bases. The V gene's germline CDR1 is MGHDK and CDR2 SYGVNS. CDR3 DNA sequence: TGTGCCAGCAGTGAAAGGTCAGGGTTGAACACCGGGGAGCTGTTTTTT. This gives the protein CASSERSGLNTGELFF.

This clonotype was seen at least ten times. V usage is TRBV5-6 and J usage is TRBJ2-5, with a weak D call TRBD2 (6 bases). The germline CDR1 and CDR2 sequences are SGHDT and YYEEEE. With 4 bases removed from V and 7 bases from J, the gap between germline ends came to 8 bases. The CDR3 spans 11 residues. CDR3 region: CASSQEGTQYF. In DNA, the CDR3 is TGTGCCAGCAGCCAGGAGGGGACCCAGTACTTC.

This clonotype was counted between two and nine times. This chain connects TRBV11-1 to TRBJ2-3, with 16 bases lining up with TRBD2. Germline V gene lookup returns CDR1 SGHAT and CDR2 FQDESV (reference sequence). The CDR3 extends over 18 amino acids. V gave up 5 bases and J gave up 6 bases; unmatched junction bases: 11. The chain's CDR3 is CASSPPGLAGGPGDTQYF. The CDR3 DNA reads TGTGCCAGCAGCCCCCCGGGACTAGCGGGGGGGCCCGGGGATACGCAGTATTTT.

This clonotype appeared many times. J is TRBJ1-6 and V is TRBV12-3 or TRBV12-4; TRBD1 is a possible D gene (6 bases). This CDR3 spans 15 amino acids. The V and J ends lost 4 bases and 7 bases respectively, with 14 bases between them. The CDR3: CASSSFGGLNSPLHF. CDR3 DNA: TGTGCCAGCAGTTCCTTTGGGGGCCTAAATTCACCCCTCCACTTT.